The clone carrying this T cell receptor beta chain was recorded a few times. Per germline, CDR1 SEHNR and CDR2 FQNEAQ (reference sequence). V lost 6 bases to trimming and J lost 6 bases, with 15 bases between them. This CDR3 contains 13 residues. In terms of origin and age, donors were healthy Caucasian individuals from Russia aged about 6 to 90. The sample originates from a study of blood T cells in healthy people across ages. It was with a sample-barcoded 5' primer and a J-beta primer mix that a second PCR of roughly 7 to 12 cycles was run. TCRdb called the 5' RACE reads again in MiXCR, with one record for every CDR3 protein. The table has fewer than 750,000 distinct CDR3 sequences, about 45% seen once.

This receptor was taken from a man aged 80 or over in good health. The chain links TRBV7-9 to TRBJ2-7, with D perhaps matching TRBD1 (5 bases). What was sequenced was blood. The CDR3 is CASRRTGPSEQYF. The CDR3 DNA is TGTGCCAGCAGACGCACAGGTCCGAGCGAGCAGTACTTC. The whole variable domain, remainder taken from reference TRBV7-9 and TRBJ2-7, is DTGVSQNPRHKITKRGQNVTFRCDPISEHNRLYWYRQTLGQGPEFLTYFQNEAQLEKSRLLSDRFSAERPKGSFSTLEIQRTEQGDSAMYLCASRRTGPSEQYFGPGTRLTVT.